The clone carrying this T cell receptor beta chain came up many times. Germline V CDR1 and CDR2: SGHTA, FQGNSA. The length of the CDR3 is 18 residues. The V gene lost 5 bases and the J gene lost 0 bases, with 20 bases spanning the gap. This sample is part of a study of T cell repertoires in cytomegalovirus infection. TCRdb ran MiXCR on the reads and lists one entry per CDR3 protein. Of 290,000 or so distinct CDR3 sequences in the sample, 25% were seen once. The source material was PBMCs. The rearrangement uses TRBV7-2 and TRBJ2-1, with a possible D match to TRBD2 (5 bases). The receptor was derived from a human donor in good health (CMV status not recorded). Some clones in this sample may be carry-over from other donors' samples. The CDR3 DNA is TGTGCCAGCAGCCGACGCACGGCGGGCCGGAGCTCCTACAATGAGCAGTTCTTC. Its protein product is CASSRRTAGRSSYNEQFF.